This T cell receptor beta chain was captured by sequencing in a study of blood T cells in healthy people across ages. Russia was home to the donors, healthy Caucasian individuals aged roughly 6 to 95. Combining a sample-barcoded 5' primer with a J-beta primer mix, a second PCR ran for roughly 7 to 12 cycles. Tags on each cDNA molecule came from a template-switch adaptor with 12 random nucleotides. In TCRdb, the 5' RACE reads were re-called with MiXCR into one record per CDR3 protein. Of around 1,900,000 distinct CDR3 sequences in the sample, about two fifths were seen once. This clonotype was picked up many times. The CDR3 loop spans 14 amino acids. Between the trimmed V and J ends, which lost 2 bases and 4 bases, there was a span of 9 bases. Germline V gene lookup returns CDR1 MDHEN and CDR2 SYDVKM.

The chain recombines TRBV28 with TRBJ2-1; a possible D gene is TRBD1 (6 bases). The TCR was taken from a human donor in good health. The sequenced sample consisted of blood. The CDR3 sequence: CASSLVDSYNEQFF. In nucleotides, the CDR3 is TGTGCCAGCAGTTTAGTGGACAGTTACAATGAGCAGTTCTTC.